Included here is one T cell receptor beta chain sequence, with context. What it recognizes is unknown. The data originate from a study of cytomegalovirus exposure and HLA in healthy donors. Findings and caveats of the study: Within the 90 to 150 validation repertoires, first-cohort TCR clusters tended to co-occur, according to a later analysis.

Germline V gene data show CDR1 as ENHRY and CDR2 as SYGVKD. The CDR3 runs 13 residues. The junction had 8 bases not matched to a gene; V was cut back by 9 bases and J by 9 bases. Produced via immunoSEQ multiplex PCR; TCRdb's table is partial and in-frame only. In the table there are 130,000 to 150,000 clones, roughly 89% of which are singletons. The chain has TRBV10-3 and TRBJ2-2; 9 bases fit TRBD1. The source material was PBMCs. This receptor was taken from a young woman in good health and CMV-seropositive. In nucleotides, the CDR3 is TGTGCCATTGGGACAGGGAGGTTCAGGGAGCTGTTTTTT. Translation gives CAIGTGRFRELFF.